What follows is one T cell receptor (beta chain) and its context. This clone has just one count. What antigen it recognizes has not been identified. Base qualities are not provided; no much larger clone lies one nucleotide away. Library construction relied on the immunoSEQ multiplex PCR assay. For the multiplex PCR, a mixture combining 60 forward primers for TCR Vbeta segments and 13 reverse primers for TCR Jbeta segments was used. The CDR3 region of rearranged TCR beta genes was amplified from genomic DNA with a multiplex PCR assay. Amplified TCR beta libraries were sequenced as 87-base-pair reads on the Illumina HiSeq System. The original pipeline was this. Across the 700 or so repertoires, a later analysis counted 60 million to 90 million unique TCR beta chains, 9.5 million to 13 million of which were shared by at least two donors. Raw reads were error-corrected and collapsed into unique sequences with a nearest-neighbor algorithm that merged closely related sequences to remove PCR and sequencing errors. To assign V, D and J gene segments, CDR3 sequences were aligned to IMGT reference sequences. For a sequence to be retained, a match of at least six nucleotides to both a V gene segment and a J gene segment was required. Rearrangements were called productive when the CDR3 lacked stop codons and stayed in frame with V and J; all others were non-productive. Following IMGT convention, CDR3 was defined as the stretch from the second conserved V-encoded cysteine to the conserved J-encoded phenylalanine. The earlier analysis of 550 to 650 of the donors excluded any sequence lacking an unambiguous match to a single V gene segment. An earlier analysis of 550 to 650 of the donors classified V segments as functional when productive rearrangements were above 56.7% and as segregating when the standard deviation between donors was above 5%. A statistical classification framework was built to diagnose cytomegalovirus status from the catalog of TCR beta chain sequences. V and J gene assignment, in a later analysis, came from comparing TCR nucleotide sequences with IMGT/GENE-DB human TR gene sequences. Using the TCRdist pipeline, a later analysis assigned CDR3 sequences along with most-parsimonious VDJ recombination scenarios. A later analysis defined each TCR beta chain by its CDR3 amino acid sequence plus V-gene family, and excluded reads lacking a unique V-gene family. To address suspected cross-contamination and a sequencing artifact, a later analysis removed 592 highly shared, low-generation-probability nucleotide sequences. A later analysis calculated a clonal expansion index for each public chain from normalized within-repertoire ranks of inferred template counts. In a later analysis, generation probabilities were computed with a VDJ recombination model fitted to out-of-frame rearrangements, and the resulting probabilities were checked against IGoR. In a later analysis, hypergeometric tests were used to score TCR-TCR, TCR-HLA and TCR-CMV co-occurrence, with a repertoire-size bias correction applied to TCR pairs. In a later analysis, false discovery rates were estimated by permuting HLA or CMV assignments 20 times. A later analysis grouped co-occurring TCRs with DBSCAN, adding TCRdist sequence similarity when clustering within HLA-allele-positive subsets. Repertoires with fewer than 30,000 or more than 120,000 public chains, plus five repertoires with anomalous nucleotide sharing, were excluded from co-occurrence clustering. TCRdb took this table from immuneACCESS and kept in-frame rearrangements with V and J called. Such tables lack part of the clones; where checked against another copy, unresolved V genes explain under half of the gap, and the rest is unexplained. D and trimming come from the DNA, and the V and J calls and clone size come from that table. For this sample the table gives some 170,000 clones, of which 55% to 75% were detected only once. Less than 2.5% of the sample lies in the top ten.

The sample originates from a study of cytomegalovirus exposure and HLA in healthy donors (dated by TCRdb to about 2017). Regarding the research as a whole: An earlier analysis of roughly 630 of the donors reported 250 to 350 Gb of sequence data and 100 million to 140 million unique TCR beta sequences from around 200 million T cells. Roughly 300 gigabases of sequencing data and roughly 81 million unique TCR sequences made up an early release that covered several hundred HLA-typed donors. The genetic ancestry cluster associated with self-reported Caucasian donors included over 65% of the roughly 400 genotyped donors. The study aimed to test whether signatures of past pathogen exposure could be identified by cataloging public T cell receptors. The T cell repertoires of some 700 subjects were profiled by immunosequencing and related to cytomegalovirus serostatus. Along with the approximately 600-subject first cohort, a separate validation cohort of about 110 different subjects was used. The study combined high-throughput TCR immunosequencing, statistical association of individual TCRs with disease status, and machine learning to predict cytomegalovirus infection status. To study patterns of TCR occurrence, a later analysis re-analyzed previously published TCR beta repertoires from under 750 donors and added high-resolution HLA genotyping. In the later analysis, no new phenotypic data were used to find candidate immune exposures; instead, reliance was placed on TCR beta sequences and their occurrence across donors. To decide whether each TCR beta V gene segment behaved as functional or pseudogenic, an earlier analysis of 587 of the donors relied on high-throughput TCR beta sequencing. Donor age, sex, ethnicity and CMV serostatus were compiled together with the repertoire data. A later genetic analysis took genome-wide SNP genotypes for about 55% of the 666 donors and used that subset as a discovery cohort. Every repertoire in the discovery cohort had been generated on one and the same sequencing platform. Both class I and class II loci were covered by HLA typing, at four-digit resolution. Typing coverage differed by locus: A, B, C, DRB1 and DQB1 were typed in about 629-630 donors, DQA1 in 500 to 550, DPA1 in some 610, and DPB1 in 472. Because of strong linkage in the cohort, roughly 5 DR-DQ haplotypes were treated as single units for association and clustering. Across some 400 genotyped donors of the cohort, an average of approximately 240,000 unique TCR beta nucleotide sequences per donor were sequenced, and 15% to 20% of those sequences were non-productive. Broad study findings and their caveats: In a later analysis, the rate of TCR association differed among HLA loci, with DRB1 alleles having the most associated TCRs and HLA-C alleles having the fewest. Immune exposure information for the cohort was limited to CMV serostatus. In a later genetic analysis, a missense DCLRE1C variant was associated with V-gene and J-gene trimming of TCR beta chains, and the association was replicated in an independent cohort. The study listed 150 to 200 TCR beta chains as associated with cytomegalovirus. According to the authors, the approach could potentially be generalized to other disease states and immunological phenotypes. The classifier was reported to diagnose cytomegalovirus status with high specificity and sensitivity in both the original cohort and the validation cohort. Most CMV-associated TCR beta chains appeared to be HLA-restricted in a later analysis, and the HLA associations seemed to be driven largely by CMV exposure. A further reported finding was that TCR beta sequences accurately predicted the HLA-A and HLA-B alleles for most subjects in the first cohort. Most TCR sequences were seen in very few donors, while some public TCRs were found in many individuals. The sequencing pipeline was judged likely to have produced a cluster of highly shared sequence variants as a technical artifact. HLA typing was unavailable for some donors at each locus, so association tests used only the typed subset. Linkage disequilibrium might explain the correlated functional status among segregating V segments, but an unknown experimental factor could not be excluded. Three of the identified cytomegalovirus-associated TCR beta chains were confirmed in vitro to be specific for cytomegalovirus antigens. In a later genetic analysis, fewer N-insertions in productive TCRs were reported among donors in an Asian-associated ancestry cluster than the 666-donor mean. The 87-base-pair reads could not distinguish some IMGT-functional V segments, including TRBV6-2 and TRBV6-3, so those segments were excluded. Some 16 rarely observed V segments, including chromosome 9 orphons, were excluded from the earlier analysis of approximately 500 of the donors because counts were too low. Presence/absence analyses assumed roughly uniform sequencing depth across donors, an assumption that may not hold. An earlier analysis of some 560 of the donors showed that most TCR beta V segments appeared in productive rearrangements either about 87% or about 30% of the time, which broadly matched IMGT annotations. According to a later analysis, parvovirus B19, influenza, CMV and Epstein-Barr virus appeared linked to several top co-occurrence clusters. In this cohort, only TCR beta chains were sequenced, and detectable features were limited by the absence of alpha or paired-chain data. In a later analysis, 16,951 TCR beta sequences were associated with specific HLA alleles at a false discovery rate of 0.05. When HLA alleles, especially DR and DQ, strongly co-occurred, TCR associations were difficult to assign to individual alleles. In a later analysis, HLA-associated TCR beta chains were found to be more clonally expanded and to have lower generation probabilities than equally common non-associated chains.

The cohort was made up of around 720 healthy bone marrow donors. Cohort members were all nominally healthy when sampled, although unrecorded immune exposures were likely present. Of the approximately 620 cohort members, 250 to 300 had a positive CMV serostatus and just over 350 had a negative one, while no CMV serostatus was recorded for the donor. A peripheral blood sample was collected from each donor, and TCR beta sequencing was performed on peripheral blood mononuclear cells. The Qiagen DNeasy Blood Extraction Kit was used to extract genomic DNA from the blood cell samples. The CDR3 covers 13 residues, taking in both the cysteine and the phenylalanine. The DNA shown is the 39-base CDR3, in frame from base 1. Trimmed from V: 7 bases; trimmed from J: 6 bases; junction bases lacking a gene match: 8. CDR1 and CDR2 were assigned from the germline V gene as SGHDN and FVKESK.

Sequencing input: PBMCs. The chain links TRBV14 with TRBJ1-1; 7 nucleotides in the junction match TRBD1. The receptor was derived from a human donor in good health. CDR3 loop: CASNSGTGAEAFF. The nucleotide sequence is TGTGCCAGCAACTCAGGAACAGGGGCTGAAGCTTTCTTT.